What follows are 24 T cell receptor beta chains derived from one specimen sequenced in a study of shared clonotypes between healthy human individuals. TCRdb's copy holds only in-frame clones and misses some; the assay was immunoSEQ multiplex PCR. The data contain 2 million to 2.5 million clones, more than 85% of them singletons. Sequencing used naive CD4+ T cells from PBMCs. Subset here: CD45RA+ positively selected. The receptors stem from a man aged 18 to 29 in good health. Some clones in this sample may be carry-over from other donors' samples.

The DNA for the CDR3 is TGTGCCAGCAGACCTGGACTAGCGGGCAATGAGCAGTTCTTC. Protein sequence: CASRPGLAGNEQFF. The chain combines TRBV6-5 with TRBJ2-1, with 11 bases aligning to TRBD2. This CDR3 is 14 amino acids long. J gave up 6 bases and V 6 bases, and 4 bases lay outside the gene matches. CDR1 MNHEY and CDR2 SVGAGI come from the germline V gene.

The CDR3 sequence: CASSGPPGGIQYF. The CDR3 coding sequence is TGTGCCAGCAGCGGCCCCCCAGGGGGGATTCAGTACTTC. The chain couples TRBV9 to TRBJ2-4, with D possibly TRBD1 on 7 matching bases. With 3 bases removed from V and 10 bases from J, the gap between germline ends came to 14 bases. Per germline, CDR1 SGDLS and CDR2 YYNGEE. This CDR3 is built from 13 residues.

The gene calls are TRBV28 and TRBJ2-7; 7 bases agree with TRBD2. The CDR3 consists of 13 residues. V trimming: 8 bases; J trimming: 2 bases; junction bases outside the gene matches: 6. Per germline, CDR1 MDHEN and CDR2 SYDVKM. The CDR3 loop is CASRREAPYEQYF. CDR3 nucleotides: TGTGCCAGCCGACGGGAGGCTCCCTACGAGCAGTACTTC.

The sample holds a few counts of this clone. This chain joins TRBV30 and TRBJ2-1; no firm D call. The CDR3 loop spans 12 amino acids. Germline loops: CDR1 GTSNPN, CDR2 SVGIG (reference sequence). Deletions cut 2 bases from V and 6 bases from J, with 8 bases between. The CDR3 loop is CAWSNYLNEQFF. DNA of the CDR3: TGTGCCTGGAGTAACTACCTCAATGAGCAGTTCTTC.

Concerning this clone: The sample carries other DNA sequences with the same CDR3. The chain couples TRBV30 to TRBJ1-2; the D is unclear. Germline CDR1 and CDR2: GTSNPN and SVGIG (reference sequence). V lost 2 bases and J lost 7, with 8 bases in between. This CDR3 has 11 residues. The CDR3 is CAWSRDSGYTF. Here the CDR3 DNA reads TGTGCCTGGAGTCGGGATTCTGGCTACACCTTC.

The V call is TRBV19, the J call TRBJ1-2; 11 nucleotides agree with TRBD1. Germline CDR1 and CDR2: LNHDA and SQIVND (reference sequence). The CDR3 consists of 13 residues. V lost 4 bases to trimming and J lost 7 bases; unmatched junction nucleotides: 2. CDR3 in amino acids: CASSTGTGGGYTF. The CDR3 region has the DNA TGTGCCAGTAGTACCGGGACAGGGGGTGGCTACACCTTC. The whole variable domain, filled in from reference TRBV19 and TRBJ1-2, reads DGGITQSPKYLFRKEGQNVTLSCEQNLNHDAMYWYRQDPGQGLRLIYYSQIVNDFQKGDIAEGYSVSREKKESFPLTVTSAQKNPTAFYLCASSTGTGGGYTFGSGTRLTVV.

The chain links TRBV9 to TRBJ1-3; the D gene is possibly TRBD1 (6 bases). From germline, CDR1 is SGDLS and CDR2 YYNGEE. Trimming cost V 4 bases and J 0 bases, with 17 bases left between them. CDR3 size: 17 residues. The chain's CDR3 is CASSLKGDPRSGNTIYF. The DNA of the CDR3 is TGTGCCAGCAGCTTGAAGGGGGACCCTCGCTCTGGAAACACCATATATTTT.

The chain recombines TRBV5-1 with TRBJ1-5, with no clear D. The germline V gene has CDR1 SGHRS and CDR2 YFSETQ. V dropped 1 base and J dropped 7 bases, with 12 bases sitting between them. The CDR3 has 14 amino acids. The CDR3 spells CASSLFGQYQPQHF. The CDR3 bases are TGCGCCAGCAGCTTGTTCGGCCAATACCAGCCCCAGCATTTT.

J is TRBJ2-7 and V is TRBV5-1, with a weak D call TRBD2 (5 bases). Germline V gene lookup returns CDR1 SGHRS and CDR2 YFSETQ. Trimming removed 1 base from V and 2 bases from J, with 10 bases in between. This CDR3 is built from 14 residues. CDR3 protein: CASSLSGIAYEQYF. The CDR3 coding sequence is TGCGCCAGCAGCTTGTCCGGGATCGCCTACGAGCAGTACTTC.

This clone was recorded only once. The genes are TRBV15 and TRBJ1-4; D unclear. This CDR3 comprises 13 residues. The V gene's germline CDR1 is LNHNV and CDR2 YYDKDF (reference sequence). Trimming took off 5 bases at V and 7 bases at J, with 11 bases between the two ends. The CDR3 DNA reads TGTGCCACCAGCTCTCGTCTGTCTGAAAAACTGTTTTTT. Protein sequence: CATSSRLSEKLFF.

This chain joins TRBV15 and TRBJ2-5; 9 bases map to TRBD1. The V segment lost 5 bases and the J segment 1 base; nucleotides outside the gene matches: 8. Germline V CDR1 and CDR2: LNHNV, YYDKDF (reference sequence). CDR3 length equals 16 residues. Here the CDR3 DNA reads TGTGCCACCAGCTTCGACAGGGGGAGGGGCCAAGAGACCCAGTACTTC. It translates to CATSFDRGRGQETQYF.

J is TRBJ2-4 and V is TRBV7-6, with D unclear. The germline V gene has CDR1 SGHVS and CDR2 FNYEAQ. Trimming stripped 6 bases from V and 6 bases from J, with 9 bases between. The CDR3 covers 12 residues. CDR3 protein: CASSSPGNIQYF. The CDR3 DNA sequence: TGTGCCAGCAGTTCCCCCGGAAACATTCAGTACTTC.

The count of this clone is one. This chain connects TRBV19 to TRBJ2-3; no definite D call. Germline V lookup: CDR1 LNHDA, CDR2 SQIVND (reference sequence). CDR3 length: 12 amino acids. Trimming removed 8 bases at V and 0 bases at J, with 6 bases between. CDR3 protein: CASSESTDTQYF. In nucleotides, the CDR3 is TGTGCCAGTTCGGAGAGCACAGATACGCAGTATTTT. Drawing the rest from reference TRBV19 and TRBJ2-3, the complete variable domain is DGGITQSPKYLFRKEGQNVTLSCEQNLNHDAMYWYRQDPGQGLRLIYYSQIVNDFQKGDIAEGYSVSREKKESFPLTVTSAQKNPTAFYLCASSESTDTQYFGPGTRLTVL.

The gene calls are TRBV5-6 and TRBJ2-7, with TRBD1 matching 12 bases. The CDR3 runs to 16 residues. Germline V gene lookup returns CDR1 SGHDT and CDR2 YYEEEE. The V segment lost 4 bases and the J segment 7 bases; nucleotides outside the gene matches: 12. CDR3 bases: TGTGCCAGCAGCGTACTACCGGGACAGGGGGCGAGGGAGCAGTACTTC. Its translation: CASSVLPGQGAREQYF.

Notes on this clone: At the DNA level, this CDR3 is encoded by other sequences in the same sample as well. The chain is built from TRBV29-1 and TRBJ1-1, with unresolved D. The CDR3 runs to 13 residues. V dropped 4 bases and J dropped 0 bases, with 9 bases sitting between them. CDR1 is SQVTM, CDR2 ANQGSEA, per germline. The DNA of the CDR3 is TGCAGCGTTGTAGGACTAATGAACACTGAAGCTTTCTTT. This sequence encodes CSVVGLMNTEAFF.

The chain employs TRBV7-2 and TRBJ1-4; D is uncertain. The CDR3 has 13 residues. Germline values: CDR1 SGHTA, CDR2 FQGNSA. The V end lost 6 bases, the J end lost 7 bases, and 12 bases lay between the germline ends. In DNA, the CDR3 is TGTGCCAGCAGTCCGGCGGGAAGTGAAAAACTGTTTTTT. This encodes CASSPAGSEKLFF. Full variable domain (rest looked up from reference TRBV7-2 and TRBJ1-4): GAGVSQSPSNKVTEKGKDVELRCDPISGHTALYWYRQSLGQGLEFLIYFQGNSAPDKSGLPSDRFSAERTGGSVSTLTIQRTQQEDSAVYLCASSPAGSEKLFFGSGTQLSVL.

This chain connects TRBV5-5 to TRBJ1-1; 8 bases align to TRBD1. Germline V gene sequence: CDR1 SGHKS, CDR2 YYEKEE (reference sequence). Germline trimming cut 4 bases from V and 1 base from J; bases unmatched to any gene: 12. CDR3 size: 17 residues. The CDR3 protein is CASSRRAGQGANTEAFF. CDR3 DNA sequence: TGTGCCAGCAGCCGGAGGGCAGGACAGGGCGCGAACACTGAAGCTTTCTTT.

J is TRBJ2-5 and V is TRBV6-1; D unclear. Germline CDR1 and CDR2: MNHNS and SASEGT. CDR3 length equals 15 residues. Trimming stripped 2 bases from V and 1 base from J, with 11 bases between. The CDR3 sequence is CASSERGRPQETQYF. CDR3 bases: TGTGCCAGCAGTGAACGTGGACGCCCCCAAGAGACCCAGTACTTC.

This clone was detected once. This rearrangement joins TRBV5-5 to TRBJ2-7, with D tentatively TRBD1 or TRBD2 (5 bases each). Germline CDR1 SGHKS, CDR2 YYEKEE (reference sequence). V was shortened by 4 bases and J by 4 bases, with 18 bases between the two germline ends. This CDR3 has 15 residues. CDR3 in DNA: TGTGCCAGCAGCCCCCTCGGGGACGGGGAATACGAGCAGTACTTC. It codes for CASSPLGDGEYEQYF.

The CDR3 sequence is CASSPRPQGNTEAFF. CDR3 coding DNA: TGTGCCAGCAGCCCGAGGCCACAGGGAAACACTGAAGCTTTCTTT. The chain has TRBV7-9 and TRBJ1-1, with a tentative D call TRBD1 (6 bases). The CDR3 extends over 15 amino acids. V shed 5 bases and J shed 2 bases, with 15 bases lying between them. CDR1 is SEHNR, CDR2 FQNEAQ, per germline (reference sequence).

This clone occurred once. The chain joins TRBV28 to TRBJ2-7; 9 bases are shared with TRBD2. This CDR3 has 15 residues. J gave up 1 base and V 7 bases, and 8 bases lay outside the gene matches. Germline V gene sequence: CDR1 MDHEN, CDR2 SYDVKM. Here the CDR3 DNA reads TGTGCCAGCACCAAGGGCGGGAGGGCATCCTACGAGCAGTACTTC. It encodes CASTKGGRASYEQYF.

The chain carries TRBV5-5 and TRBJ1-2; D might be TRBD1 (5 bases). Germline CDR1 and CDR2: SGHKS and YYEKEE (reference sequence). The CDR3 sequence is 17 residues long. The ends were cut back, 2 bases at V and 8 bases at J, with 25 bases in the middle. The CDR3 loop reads CASSFSIGAVLGKGYTF. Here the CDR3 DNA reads TGTGCCAGCAGCTTCTCAATCGGGGCCGTATTGGGGAAGGGCTACACCTTC.

In DNA, the CDR3 is TGTGCCAGTAGTCTCCGGACTAGCGGGAGGATTTACGAGCAGTACTTC. The encoded protein is CASSLRTSGRIYEQYF. The V gene is TRBV19, the J gene TRBJ2-7, with 14 bases matching TRBD2. The ends lost 5 bases at V and 4 bases at J; junction bases unmatched: 7. The CDR3 consists of 16 residues. CDR1 and CDR2 (germline): LNHDA, SQIVND (reference sequence).

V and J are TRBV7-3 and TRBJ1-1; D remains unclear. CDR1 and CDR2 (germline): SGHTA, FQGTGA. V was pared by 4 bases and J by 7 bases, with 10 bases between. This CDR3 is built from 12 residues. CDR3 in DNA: TGTGCCAGCAGCTATATAAGAAGTGAAGCTTTCTTT. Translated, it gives CASSYIRSEAFF. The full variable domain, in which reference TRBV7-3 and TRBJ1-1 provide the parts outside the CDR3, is GAGVSQTPSNKVTEKGKYVELRCDPISGHTALYWYRQSLGQGPEFLIYFQGTGAADDSGLPNDRFFAVRPEGSVSTLKIQRTERGDSAVYLCASSYIRSEAFFGQGTRLTVV.